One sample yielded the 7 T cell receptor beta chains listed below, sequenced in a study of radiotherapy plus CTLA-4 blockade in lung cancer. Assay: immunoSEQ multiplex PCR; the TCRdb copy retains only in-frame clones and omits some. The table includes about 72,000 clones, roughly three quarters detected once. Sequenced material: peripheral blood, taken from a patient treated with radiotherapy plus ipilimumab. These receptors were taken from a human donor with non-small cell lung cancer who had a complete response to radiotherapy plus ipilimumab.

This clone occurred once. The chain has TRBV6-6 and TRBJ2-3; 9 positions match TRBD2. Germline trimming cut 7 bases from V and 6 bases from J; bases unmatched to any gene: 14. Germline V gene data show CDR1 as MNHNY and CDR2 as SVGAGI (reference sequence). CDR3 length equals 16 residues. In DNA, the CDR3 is TGTGCCAGCAACGATCTAGCGGGAAAAACGGGGGATACGCAGTATTTT. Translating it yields CASNDLAGKTGDTQYF.

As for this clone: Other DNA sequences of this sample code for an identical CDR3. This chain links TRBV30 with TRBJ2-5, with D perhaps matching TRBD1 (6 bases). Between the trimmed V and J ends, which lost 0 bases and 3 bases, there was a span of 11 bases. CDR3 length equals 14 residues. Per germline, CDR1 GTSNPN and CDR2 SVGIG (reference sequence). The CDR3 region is CAWSVIAGEETQYF. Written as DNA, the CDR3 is TGTGCCTGGAGTGTAATTGCAGGGGAAGAGACCCAGTACTTC.

The CDR3 nucleotides are TGCGCCAGCAGCCAATTTGGGGGAAGGGGGACAGATACGCAGTATTTT. Protein product: CASSQFGGRGTDTQYF. The chain couples TRBV4-3 to TRBJ2-3; TRBD1 is a possible D gene (6 bases). The CDR3 totals 16 residues. Germline V gene sequence: CDR1 LGHNA, CDR2 YSLEER. V was cut by 2 bases and J by 3 bases, with 15 bases left in between.

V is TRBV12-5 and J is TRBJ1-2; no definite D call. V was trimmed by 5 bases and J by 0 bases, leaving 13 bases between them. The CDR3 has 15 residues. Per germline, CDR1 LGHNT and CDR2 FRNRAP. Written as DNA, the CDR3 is TGTGCTAGTGGTCAACGTTTAGGGACTAACTATGGCTACACCTTC. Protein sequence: CASGQRLGTNYGYTF. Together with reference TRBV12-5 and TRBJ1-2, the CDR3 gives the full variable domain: DARVTQTPRHKVTEMGQEVTMRCQPILGHNTVFWYRQTMMQGLELLAYFRNRAPLDDSGMPKDRFSAEMPDATLATLKIQPSEPRDSAVYFCASGQRLGTNYGYTFGSGTRLTVV.

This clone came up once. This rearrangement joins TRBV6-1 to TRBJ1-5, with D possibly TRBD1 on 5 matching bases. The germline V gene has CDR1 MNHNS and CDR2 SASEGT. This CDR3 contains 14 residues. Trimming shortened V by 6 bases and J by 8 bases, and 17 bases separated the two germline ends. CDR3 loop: CASSEGRAAEPQHF. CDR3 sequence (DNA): TGTGCCAGCAGCGAGGGGCGCGCAGCGGAGCCCCAGCATTTT.

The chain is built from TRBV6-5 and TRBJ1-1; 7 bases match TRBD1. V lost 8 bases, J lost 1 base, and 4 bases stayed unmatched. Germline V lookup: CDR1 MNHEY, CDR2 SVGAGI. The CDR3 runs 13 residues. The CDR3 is CASRDRENTEAFF. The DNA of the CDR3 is TGTGCCAGCCGGGACAGAGAGAACACTGAAGCTTTCTTT.

CDR3 protein: CASSLAGEAGEQYF. CDR3 nucleotides: TGCGCCAGCAGCTTGGCGGGGGAGGCCGGCGAGCAGTACTTC. The V gene is TRBV5-1, the J gene TRBJ2-7; D possibly corresponds to TRBD2 (6 bases). The CDR3 loop spans 14 amino acids. CDR1 is SGHRS and CDR2 is YFSETQ in the germline V gene. Trimming removed 0 bases from V and 6 bases from J, with 13 bases in between.